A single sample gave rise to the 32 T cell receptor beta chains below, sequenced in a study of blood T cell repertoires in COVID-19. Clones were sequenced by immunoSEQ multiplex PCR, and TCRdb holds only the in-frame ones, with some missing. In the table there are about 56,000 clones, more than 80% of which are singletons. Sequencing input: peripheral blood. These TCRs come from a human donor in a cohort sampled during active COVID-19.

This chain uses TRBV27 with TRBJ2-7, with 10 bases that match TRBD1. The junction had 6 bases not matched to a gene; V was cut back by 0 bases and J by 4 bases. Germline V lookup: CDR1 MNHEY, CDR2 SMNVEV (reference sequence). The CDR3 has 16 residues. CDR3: CASSLSYPGQGYEQYF. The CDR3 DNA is TGTGCCAGCAGTTTATCATATCCGGGACAGGGGTACGAGCAGTACTTC.

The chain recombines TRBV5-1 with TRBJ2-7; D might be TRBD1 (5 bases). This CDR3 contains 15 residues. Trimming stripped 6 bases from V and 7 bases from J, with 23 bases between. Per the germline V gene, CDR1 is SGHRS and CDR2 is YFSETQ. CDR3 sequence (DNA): TGCGCCAGCACCCTATTGACCAGGGCAGCTGGGGAGCAGTACTTC. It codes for CASTLLTRAAGEQYF.

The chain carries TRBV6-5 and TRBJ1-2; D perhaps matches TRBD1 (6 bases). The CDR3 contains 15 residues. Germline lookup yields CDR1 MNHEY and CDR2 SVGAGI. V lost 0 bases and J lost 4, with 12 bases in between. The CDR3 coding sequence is TGTGCCAGCAGTTACTCGCAGGGGACCCCCTATGGCTACACCTTC. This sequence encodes CASSYSQGTPYGYTF.

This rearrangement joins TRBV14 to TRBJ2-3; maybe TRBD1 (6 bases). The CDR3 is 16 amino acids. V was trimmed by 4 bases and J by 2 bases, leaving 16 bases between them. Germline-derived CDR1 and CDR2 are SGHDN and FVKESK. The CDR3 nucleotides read TGTGCCAGCAGCCGGACGAGGACAGCGTTCACAGATACGCAGTATTTT. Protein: CASSRTRTAFTDTQYF.

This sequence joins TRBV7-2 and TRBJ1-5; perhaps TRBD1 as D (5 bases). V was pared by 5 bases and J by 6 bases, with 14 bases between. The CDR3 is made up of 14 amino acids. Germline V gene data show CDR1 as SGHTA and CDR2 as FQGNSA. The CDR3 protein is CASSRTVGGQPQHF. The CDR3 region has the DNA TGTGCCAGCAGCCGGACGGTGGGGGGTCAGCCCCAGCATTTT. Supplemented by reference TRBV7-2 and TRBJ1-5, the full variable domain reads GAGVSQSPSNKVTEKGKDVELRCDPISGHTALYWYRQSLGQGLEFLIYFQGNSAPDKSGLPSDRFSAERTGGSVSTLTIQRTQQEDSAVYLCASSRTVGGQPQHFGDGTRLSIL.

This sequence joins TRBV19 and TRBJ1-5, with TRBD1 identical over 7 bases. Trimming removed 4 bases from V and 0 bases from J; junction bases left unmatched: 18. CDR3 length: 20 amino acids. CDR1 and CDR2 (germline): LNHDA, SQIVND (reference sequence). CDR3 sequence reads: CASSTPVATGTYYSNQPQHF. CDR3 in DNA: TGTGCCAGTAGTACCCCAGTTGCGACAGGGACTTACTATAGCAATCAGCCCCAGCATTTT.

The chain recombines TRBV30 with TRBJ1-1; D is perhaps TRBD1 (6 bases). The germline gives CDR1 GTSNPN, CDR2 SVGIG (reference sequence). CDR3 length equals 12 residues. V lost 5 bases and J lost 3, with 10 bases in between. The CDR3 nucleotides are TGTGCCTGGTCGCCAGGGGACACTGAAGCTTTCTTT. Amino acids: CAWSPGDTEAFF.

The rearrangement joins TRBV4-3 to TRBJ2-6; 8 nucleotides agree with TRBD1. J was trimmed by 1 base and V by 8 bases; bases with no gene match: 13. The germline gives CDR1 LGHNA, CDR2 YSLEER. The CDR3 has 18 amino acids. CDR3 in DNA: TGCGCCAGCCGGACAGGGCTAGGGTCTGGGTCTGGGGCCAACGTCCTGACTTTC. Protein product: CASRTGLGSGSGANVLTF.

This CDR3 is CASSLEGANSPLHF. CDR3 nucleotides: TGTGCCAGCAGCTTAGAAGGAGCAAATTCACCCCTCCACTTT. V gene TRBV7-9 combines with J gene TRBJ1-6, with unresolved D. V was shortened by 1 base and J by 7 bases, with 8 bases between the two germline ends. Germline V gene lookup returns CDR1 SEHNR and CDR2 FQNEAQ (reference sequence). The CDR3 totals 14 residues.

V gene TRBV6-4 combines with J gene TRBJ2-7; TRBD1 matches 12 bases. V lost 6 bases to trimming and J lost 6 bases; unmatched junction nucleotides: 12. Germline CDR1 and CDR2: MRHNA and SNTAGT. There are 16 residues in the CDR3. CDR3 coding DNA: TGTGCCAGCAGACCAAGGGACAGGGGGCTGATCTCCGAGCAGTACTTC. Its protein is CASRPRDRGLISEQYF.

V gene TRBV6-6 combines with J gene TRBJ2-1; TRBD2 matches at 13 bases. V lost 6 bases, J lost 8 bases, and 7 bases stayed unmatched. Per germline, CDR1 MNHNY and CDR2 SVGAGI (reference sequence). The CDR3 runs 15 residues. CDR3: CASRTGTSGVHEQFF. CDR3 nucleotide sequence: TGTGCCAGCAGAACCGGGACTAGCGGGGTCCATGAGCAGTTCTTC.

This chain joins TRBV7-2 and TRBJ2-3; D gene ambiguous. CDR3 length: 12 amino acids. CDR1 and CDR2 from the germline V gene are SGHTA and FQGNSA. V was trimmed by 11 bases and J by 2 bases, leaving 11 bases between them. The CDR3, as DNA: TGTGCCTCGGGTCCGTACACAGATACGCAGTATTTT. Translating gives CASGPYTDTQYF.

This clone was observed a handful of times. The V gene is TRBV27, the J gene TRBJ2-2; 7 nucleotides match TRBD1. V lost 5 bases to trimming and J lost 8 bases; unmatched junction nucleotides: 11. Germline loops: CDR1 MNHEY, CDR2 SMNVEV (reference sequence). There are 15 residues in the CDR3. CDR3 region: CASSLVGGASGELFF. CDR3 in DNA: TGTGCCAGCAGTCTAGTAGGGGGCGCATCAGGGGAGCTGTTTTTT.

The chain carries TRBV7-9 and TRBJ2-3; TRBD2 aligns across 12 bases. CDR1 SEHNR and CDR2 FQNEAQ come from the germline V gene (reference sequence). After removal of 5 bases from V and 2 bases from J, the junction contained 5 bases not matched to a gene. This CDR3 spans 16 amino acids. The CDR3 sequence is CASSGLAGGLTDTQYF. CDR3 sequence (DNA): TGTGCCAGCAGCGGGCTAGCGGGGGGGCTCACAGATACGCAGTATTTT.

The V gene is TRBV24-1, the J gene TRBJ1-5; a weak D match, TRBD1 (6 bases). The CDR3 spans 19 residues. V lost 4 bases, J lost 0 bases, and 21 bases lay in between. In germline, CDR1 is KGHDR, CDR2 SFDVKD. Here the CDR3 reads CATSEWGGPLYYSNQPQHF. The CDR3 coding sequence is TGTGCCACCAGTGAATGGGGGGGCCCACTATACTATAGCAATCAGCCCCAGCATTTT.

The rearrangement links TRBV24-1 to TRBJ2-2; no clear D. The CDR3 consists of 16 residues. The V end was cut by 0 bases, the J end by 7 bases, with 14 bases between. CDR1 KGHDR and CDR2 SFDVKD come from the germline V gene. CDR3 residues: CATSDLNRWLVGELFF. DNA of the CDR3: TGTGCCACCAGTGATTTGAACAGATGGTTGGTCGGGGAGCTGTTTTTT.

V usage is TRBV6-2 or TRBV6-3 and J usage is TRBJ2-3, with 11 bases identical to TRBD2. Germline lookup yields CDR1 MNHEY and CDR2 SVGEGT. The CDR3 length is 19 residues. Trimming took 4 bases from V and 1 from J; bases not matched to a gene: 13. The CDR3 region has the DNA TGTGCCAGCAGTTCACCGGGACTAGCGGTTCCCCGGGGCACAGATACGCAGTATTTT. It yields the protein CASSSPGLAVPRGTDTQYF.

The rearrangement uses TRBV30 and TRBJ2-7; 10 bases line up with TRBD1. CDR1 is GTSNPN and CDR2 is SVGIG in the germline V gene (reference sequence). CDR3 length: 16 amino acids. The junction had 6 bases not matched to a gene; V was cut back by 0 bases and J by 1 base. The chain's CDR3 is CAWSVLGQGGSYEQYF. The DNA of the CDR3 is TGTGCCTGGAGTGTTTTAGGACAGGGGGGATCCTACGAGCAGTACTTC.

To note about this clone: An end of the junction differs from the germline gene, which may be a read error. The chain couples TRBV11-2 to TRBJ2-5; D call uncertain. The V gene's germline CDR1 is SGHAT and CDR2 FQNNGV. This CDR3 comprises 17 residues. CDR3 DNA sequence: TGTGCCAGCAGCTTACTCTCTGGAGTCGATGCCCAAGGGACCCAGTACTTC. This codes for CASSLLSGVDAQGTQYF.

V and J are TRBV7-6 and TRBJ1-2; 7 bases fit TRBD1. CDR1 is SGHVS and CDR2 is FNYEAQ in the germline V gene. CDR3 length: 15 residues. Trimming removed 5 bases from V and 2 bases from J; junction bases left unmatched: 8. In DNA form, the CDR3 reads TGTGCCAGCAGCCCCAGGGCAGGGGGGAACTATGGCTACACCTTC. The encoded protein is CASSPRAGGNYGYTF.

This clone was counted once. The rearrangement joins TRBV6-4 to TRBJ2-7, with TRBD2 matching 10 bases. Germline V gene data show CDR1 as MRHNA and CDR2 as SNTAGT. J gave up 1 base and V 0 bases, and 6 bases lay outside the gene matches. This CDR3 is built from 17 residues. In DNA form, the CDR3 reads TGTGCCAGCAGTGACTCAATCTTAGCGGGGGGTTCCTACGAGCAGTACTTC. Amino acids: CASSDSILAGGSYEQYF.

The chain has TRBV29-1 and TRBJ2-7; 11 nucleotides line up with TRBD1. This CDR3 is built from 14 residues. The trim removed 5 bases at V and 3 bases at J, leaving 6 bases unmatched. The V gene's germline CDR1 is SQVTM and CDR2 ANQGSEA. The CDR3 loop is CSVSFGTGGYEQYF. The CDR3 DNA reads TGCAGCGTTTCATTCGGGACAGGGGGCTACGAGCAGTACTTC.

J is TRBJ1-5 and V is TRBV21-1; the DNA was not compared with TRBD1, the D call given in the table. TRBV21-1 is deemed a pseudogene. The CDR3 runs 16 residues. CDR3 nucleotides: TGTGCCAGCAGCTTCCTCCCGACAGGGATGGCTCAGCCCCAGCATTTT. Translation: CASSFLPTGMAQPQHF.

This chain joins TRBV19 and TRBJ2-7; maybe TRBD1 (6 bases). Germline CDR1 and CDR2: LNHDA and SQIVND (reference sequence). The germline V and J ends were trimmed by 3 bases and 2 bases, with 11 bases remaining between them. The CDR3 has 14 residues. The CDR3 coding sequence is TGTGCCAGTAGTATTCAGGGGTTACCCTACGAGCAGTACTTC. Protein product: CASSIQGLPYEQYF.

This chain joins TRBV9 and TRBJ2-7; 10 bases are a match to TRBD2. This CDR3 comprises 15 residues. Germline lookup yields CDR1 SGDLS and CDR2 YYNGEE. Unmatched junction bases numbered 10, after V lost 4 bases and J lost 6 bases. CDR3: CASSPRLAGGFEQYF. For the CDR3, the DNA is TGTGCCAGCAGCCCCCGGTTAGCGGGGGGATTCGAGCAGTACTTC.

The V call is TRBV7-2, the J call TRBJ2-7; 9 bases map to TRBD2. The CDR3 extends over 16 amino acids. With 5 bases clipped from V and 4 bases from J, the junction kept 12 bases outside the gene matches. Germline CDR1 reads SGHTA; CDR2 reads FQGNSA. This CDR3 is CASSAGLGGGAYEQYF. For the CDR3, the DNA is TGTGCCAGCAGCGCAGGACTAGGCGGGGGGGCTTACGAGCAGTACTTC.

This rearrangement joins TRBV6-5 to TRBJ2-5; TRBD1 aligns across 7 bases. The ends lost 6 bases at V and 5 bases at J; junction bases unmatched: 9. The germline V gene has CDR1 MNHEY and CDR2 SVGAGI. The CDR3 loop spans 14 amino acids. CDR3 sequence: CASRGQQRLETQYF. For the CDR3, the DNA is TGTGCCAGCAGGGGACAGCAGCGTCTCGAGACCCAGTACTTC.

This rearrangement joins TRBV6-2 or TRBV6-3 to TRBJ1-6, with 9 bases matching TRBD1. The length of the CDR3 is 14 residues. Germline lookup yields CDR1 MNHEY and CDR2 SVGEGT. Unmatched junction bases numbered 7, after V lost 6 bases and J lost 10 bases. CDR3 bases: TGTGCCAGCAGCCTGGGACAGGGTGGCTCACCCCTCCACTTT. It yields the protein CASSLGQGGSPLHF.

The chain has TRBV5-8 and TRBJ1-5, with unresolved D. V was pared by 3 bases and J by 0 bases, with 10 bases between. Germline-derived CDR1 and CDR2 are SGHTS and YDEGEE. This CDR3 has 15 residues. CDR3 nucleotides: TGTGCCAGCAGCTCCGCGTTCTATAGCAATCAGCCCCAGCATTTT. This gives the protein CASSSAFYSNQPQHF.

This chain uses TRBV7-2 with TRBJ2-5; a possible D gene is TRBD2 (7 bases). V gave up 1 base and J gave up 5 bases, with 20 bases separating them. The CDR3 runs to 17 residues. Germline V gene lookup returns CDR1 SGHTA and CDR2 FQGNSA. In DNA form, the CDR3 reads TGTGCCAGCAGCTTAGGGCGGTTGGGGGCGCGGGGGGAGACCCAGTACTTC. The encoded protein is CASSLGRLGARGETQYF.

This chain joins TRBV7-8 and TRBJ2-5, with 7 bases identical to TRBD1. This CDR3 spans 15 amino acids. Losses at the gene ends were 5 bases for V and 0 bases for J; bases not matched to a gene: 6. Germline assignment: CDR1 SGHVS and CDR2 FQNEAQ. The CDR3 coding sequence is TGTGCCAGCAGCGCAAACAGGGGACACCAAGAGACCCAGTACTTC. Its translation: CASSANRGHQETQYF.

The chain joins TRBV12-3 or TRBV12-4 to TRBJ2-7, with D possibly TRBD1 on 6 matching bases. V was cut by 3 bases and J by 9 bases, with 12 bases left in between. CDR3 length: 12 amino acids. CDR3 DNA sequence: TGTGCCAGCAGTTTCGGGCAGGACAGGCAGTACTTC. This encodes CASSFGQDRQYF.